One TCR beta chain is described in this entry. It lacks a known antigen. One base away there is no much larger clone; base qualities are not given. Libraries were constructed by the immunoSEQ multiplex PCR assay. A mixture of 60 forward primers for TCR Vbeta segments and 13 reverse primers for TCR Jbeta segments was used in the multiplex PCR. The CDR3 region of rearranged TCR beta genes was amplified from genomic DNA with a multiplex PCR assay. The amplified TCR beta libraries were sequenced on the Illumina HiSeq System as 87-base-pair reads. Under the source paper's analysis protocol: Across the 670 or so repertoires, a later analysis counted 60 million to 90 million unique TCR beta chains, approximately 10 million of which were shared by at least two donors. Raw reads were error-corrected and collapsed into unique sequences by a nearest-neighbor algorithm in which closely related sequences were merged to remove PCR and sequencing errors. CDR3 sequences were aligned to IMGT reference sequences to assign V, D and J gene segments. For a sequence to be retained, at least a six-nucleotide match to both a V gene segment and a J gene segment was required. Rearrangements were called productive when the CDR3 lacked stop codons and stayed in frame with V and J; all others were non-productive. Following IMGT convention, CDR3 was defined as the stretch from the second conserved V-encoded cysteine to the conserved J-encoded phenylalanine. The earlier analysis of approximately 590 of the donors excluded any sequence lacking an unambiguous match to a single V gene segment. An earlier analysis of 587 of the donors classified V segments as functional when productive rearrangements were above 56.7% and as segregating when the standard deviation between donors was above 5%. To diagnose cytomegalovirus status from the catalog of TCR beta chain sequences, a statistical classification framework was built. A later analysis assigned V and J genes by comparing TCR nucleotide sequences with IMGT/GENE-DB human TR gene sequences. The TCRdist pipeline was used in a later analysis to assign CDR3 sequences and most-parsimonious VDJ recombination scenarios. In a later analysis, each TCR beta chain was defined by its CDR3 amino acid sequence together with its V-gene family, and reads lacking a unique V-gene family were excluded. In a later analysis, fewer than 650 highly shared, low-generation-probability nucleotide sequences were removed to address suspected cross-contamination and a sequencing artifact. A later analysis calculated a clonal expansion index for each public chain from normalized within-repertoire ranks of inferred template counts. In a later analysis, generation probabilities were computed using a VDJ recombination model fitted to out-of-frame rearrangements, and the results were checked against IGoR. In a later analysis, hypergeometric tests were used to score TCR-TCR, TCR-HLA and TCR-CMV co-occurrence, with a repertoire-size bias correction applied to TCR pairs. To estimate false discovery rates, a later analysis permuted the HLA or CMV assignments 20 times. In a later analysis, co-occurring TCRs were grouped using DBSCAN, with TCRdist sequence similarity added in when clustering inside HLA-allele-positive subsets. For co-occurrence clustering, repertoires with fewer than 30,000 or more than 120,000 public chains were excluded, along with about five repertoires with anomalous nucleotide sharing. What TCRdb holds here is the immuneACCESS table cut down to in-frame rearrangements. Part of the clones is not present; checked against another copy, under half of the missing clones reflect an unresolved V gene, and the others are unexplained. The V and J calls and clone size are taken from that table; D and trimming were inferred from the DNA. The sample table contains about 130,000 clones; only one count was recorded for about 66% of them. Of the sample, approximately 1.6% falls within the top ten clones.

In total, 500 to 700 healthy bone marrow donors made up the cohort. At the time of sampling, every cohort member was nominally healthy, though immune exposures that went unrecorded were likely present. Of the 670 or so cohort members, nearly 300 had a positive CMV serostatus and 352 had a negative one, while no CMV serostatus was recorded for the donor. A peripheral blood sample was provided by each donor, and peripheral blood mononuclear cells were used for TCR beta sequencing. Genomic DNA extraction from the blood cell samples was performed with the Qiagen DNeasy Blood Extraction Kit. These data originate in a study of cytomegalovirus exposure and HLA in healthy donors (TCRdb year 2017). Regarding the study in general: In an earlier analysis of 587 of the donors, under 300 Gb of sequence data and 90 million to 120 million unique TCR beta sequences from 150 million to 200 million T cells were reported. An early release covering some 640 HLA-typed donors comprised 300 to 350 gigabases of sequencing data and around 80 million unique TCR sequences. Among the approximately 400 genotyped donors, around 81% belonged to the genetic ancestry cluster associated with self-reported Caucasian donors. The aim of the study was to test whether cataloging public T cell receptors could identify signatures of past pathogen exposure. The study profiled the T cell repertoires of 500 to 800 subjects by immunosequencing and related them to cytomegalovirus serostatus. In addition to the first cohort of approximately 650 subjects, a separate validation cohort of around 110 different subjects was used. High-throughput TCR immunosequencing, statistical association of individual TCRs with disease status, and machine learning were combined to predict cytomegalovirus infection status. A later analysis re-examined previously published TCR beta repertoires from hundreds of donors and added high-resolution HLA genotyping to investigate patterns of TCR occurrence. The later analysis used no new phenotypic data to find candidate immune exposures, relying instead on TCR beta sequences and their occurrence across donors. An earlier analysis of some 500 of the donors used high-throughput TCR beta sequencing to judge whether each TCR beta V gene segment behaved as functional or pseudogenic. Alongside the repertoire data, information on donor age, sex, ethnicity and CMV serostatus was compiled. In a later genetic analysis, genome-wide SNP genotypes for about 55% of the 666 donors were used, and that subset was treated as a discovery cohort. Every repertoire in the discovery cohort had been generated on one and the same sequencing platform. Class I and class II HLA loci were covered by the typing at four-digit resolution. Typing coverage differed by locus: A, B, C, DRB1 and DQB1 were typed in about 620-640 donors, DQA1 in about 510, DPA1 in 600 to 610, and DPB1 in 450 to 480. About five DR-DQ haplotypes were treated as single units for association and clustering because of strong linkage in the cohort. Among roughly 400 genotyped donors of the cohort, an average of about 240,000 unique TCR beta nucleotide sequences were sequenced per donor, around a sixth of them non-productive.

On the study overall, not on this receptor specifically: Specific HLA alleles were associated with 15,000 to 20,000 TCR beta sequences at a false discovery rate of 0.05 in a later analysis. An earlier analysis of approximately 570 of the donors showed that most TCR beta V segments appeared in productive rearrangements either about 90% or about 30% of the time, which broadly matched IMGT annotations. A later genetic analysis associated a missense DCLRE1C variant with V-gene and J-gene trimming of TCR beta chains, and an independent cohort replicated the association. Because the 87-base-pair reads could not distinguish some IMGT-functional V segments, including TRBV6-2 and TRBV6-3, those segments were excluded. For the cohort, immune exposure information was limited to CMV serostatus. Assigning TCR associations to individual alleles was difficult when HLA alleles, especially DR and DQ, strongly co-occurred. Fewer than 20 rarely observed V segments, including chromosome 9 orphons, were excluded from the earlier analysis of a few hundred of the donors because counts were too low. A cluster of highly shared sequence variants was judged likely to be a technical artifact of the sequencing pipeline. Several of the top co-occurrence clusters appeared to be linked to parvovirus B19, influenza, CMV and Epstein-Barr virus, according to a later analysis. According to a later genetic analysis, donors in an Asian-associated ancestry cluster had fewer N-insertions in productive TCRs than the approximately 610-donor mean. A further reported finding was that TCR beta sequences accurately predicted the HLA-A and HLA-B alleles for most subjects in the first cohort. In the study, approximately 160 TCR beta chains were listed as associated with cytomegalovirus. This cohort had only TCR beta chains sequenced, and the lack of alpha or paired-chain data limited which features could be detected. The authors suggested that the approach could potentially be generalized to other disease states and immunological phenotypes. HLA typing was unavailable for some donors at each locus, so association tests used only the typed subset. In both the original and validation cohorts, the classifier was reported to diagnose cytomegalovirus status with high specificity and sensitivity. In a later analysis, HLA-associated TCR beta chains showed more clonal expansion and lower generation probabilities than non-associated chains that were equally common. In a later analysis, most CMV-associated TCR beta chains were found to appear HLA-restricted, with HLA associations seemingly driven largely by CMV exposure. The presence/absence analyses assumed that sequencing depth was roughly uniform across donors, and that assumption may not be true. In a later analysis, TCR association rates were found to vary across HLA loci, with the most associated TCRs seen for DRB1 alleles and the fewest for HLA-C alleles. Across donors, most TCR sequences were observed very rarely, whereas some public TCRs were present in many individuals. Correlated functional status among segregating V segments might reflect linkage disequilibrium, but an unknown experimental factor could not be ruled out. In vitro tests confirmed that a few of the cytomegalovirus-associated TCR beta chains recognize cytomegalovirus antigens.

Its CDR3 holds 15 amino acids, cysteine through phenylalanine. Solely the CDR3 DNA is kept, with 45 bases framed from the first base. V lost 2 bases and J lost 2 bases, and the count of bases not matched to a germline gene is 2. The CDR1 and CDR2 encoded by the germline V gene are MGHRA and YSYEKL. The receptor comes from a human donor in good health. The rearrangement joined TRBV4-1 to TRBJ2-7, with 11 junctional bases fitting TRBD2. The sample taken for sequencing was PBMCs. DNA sequence: TGCGCCAGCAGCCAACCGACTAGCGGGACCTACGAGCAGTACTTC. This encodes CASSQPTSGTYEQYF.